The entry below describes one T cell receptor (beta chain). The authors ran a second PCR of about 7 to 11 cycles using a sample-barcoded 5' primer and a J-beta primer mix. TCRdb processed the 5' RACE reads anew with MiXCR; each CDR3 protein has one entry. The repertoire holds 650,000 to 1,000,000 distinct CDR3 sequences, with around 36% as singletons. This entry is derived from a study of blood T cells in healthy people across ages. The CDR3 covers 16 residues. The V end was cut by 1 base, the J end by 5 bases, with 16 bases between. Germline V gene data show CDR1 as SGHTA and CDR2 as FQGNSA. The receptor was derived from a man younger than 35 in good health. The chain links TRBV7-2 to TRBJ2-3, with D perhaps matching TRBD2 (7 bases). Sequenced input: blood. The CDR3 reads CASSLGGGGGRDTQYF. CDR3 sequence (DNA): TGTGCCAGCAGCTTAGGGGGCGGGGGCGGGAGAGATACGCAGTATTTT.